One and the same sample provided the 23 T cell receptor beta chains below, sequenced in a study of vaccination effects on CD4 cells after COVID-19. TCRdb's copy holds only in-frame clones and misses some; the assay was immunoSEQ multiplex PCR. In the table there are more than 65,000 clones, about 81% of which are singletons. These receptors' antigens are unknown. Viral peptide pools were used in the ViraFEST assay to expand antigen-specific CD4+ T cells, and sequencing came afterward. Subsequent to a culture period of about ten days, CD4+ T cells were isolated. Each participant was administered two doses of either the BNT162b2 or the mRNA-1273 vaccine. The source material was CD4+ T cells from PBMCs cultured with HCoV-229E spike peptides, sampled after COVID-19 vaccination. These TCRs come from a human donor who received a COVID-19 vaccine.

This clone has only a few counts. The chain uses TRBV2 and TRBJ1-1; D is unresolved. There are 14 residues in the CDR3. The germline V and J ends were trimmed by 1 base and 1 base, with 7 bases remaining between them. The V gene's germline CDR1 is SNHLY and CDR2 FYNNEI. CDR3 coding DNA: TGTGCCAGCAGTGAAGGGGGTTCGAACACTGAAGCTTTCTTT. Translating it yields CASSEGGSNTEAFF. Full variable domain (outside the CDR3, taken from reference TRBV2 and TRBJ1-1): EPEVTQTPSHQVTQMGQEVILRCVPISNHLYFYWYRQILGQKVEFLVSFYNNEISEKSEIFDDQFSVERPDGSNFTLKIRSTKLEDSAMYFCASSEGGSNTEAFFGQGTRLTVV.

CDR3 DNA sequence: TGCGCCAGCCGTGCGGTGAAAAATGGCTACACCTTC. This sequence encodes CASRAVKNGYTF. This chain joins TRBV23-1 and TRBJ1-2; no clear D. TRBV23-1 is treated as an ORF (open reading frame) with a function not yet certain. The CDR3 consists of 12 residues. V was cut by 8 bases and J by 6 bases, with 13 bases left in between.

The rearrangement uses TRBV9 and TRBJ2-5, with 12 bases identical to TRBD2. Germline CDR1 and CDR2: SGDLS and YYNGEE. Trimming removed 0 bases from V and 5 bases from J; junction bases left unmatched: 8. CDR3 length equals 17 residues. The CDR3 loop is CASSVGPLAGGPETQYF. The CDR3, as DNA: TGTGCCAGCAGCGTAGGACCCCTAGCGGGGGGGCCGGAGACCCAGTACTTC.

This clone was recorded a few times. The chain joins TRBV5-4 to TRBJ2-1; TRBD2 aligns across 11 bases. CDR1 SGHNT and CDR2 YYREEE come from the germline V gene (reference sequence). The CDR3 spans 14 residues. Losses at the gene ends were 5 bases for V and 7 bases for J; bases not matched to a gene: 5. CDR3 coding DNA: TGTGCCAGCAGTACCACTAGCGGGGGAAATGAGCAGTTCTTC. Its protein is CASSTTSGGNEQFF.

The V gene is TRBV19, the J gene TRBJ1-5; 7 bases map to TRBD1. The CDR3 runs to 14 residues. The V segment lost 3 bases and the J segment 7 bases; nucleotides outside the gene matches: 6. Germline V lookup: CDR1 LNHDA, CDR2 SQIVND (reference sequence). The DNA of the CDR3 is TGTGCCAGTAGTATCCGGACAGGAGAGCAGCCCCAGCATTTT. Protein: CASSIRTGEQPQHF.

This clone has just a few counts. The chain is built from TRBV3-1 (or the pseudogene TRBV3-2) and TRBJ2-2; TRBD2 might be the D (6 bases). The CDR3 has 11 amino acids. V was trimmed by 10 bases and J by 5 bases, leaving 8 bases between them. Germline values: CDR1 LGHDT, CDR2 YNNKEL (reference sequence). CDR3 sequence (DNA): TGTGCCACCCGGGGGACCGGGGAGCTGTTTTTT. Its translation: CATRGTGELFF.

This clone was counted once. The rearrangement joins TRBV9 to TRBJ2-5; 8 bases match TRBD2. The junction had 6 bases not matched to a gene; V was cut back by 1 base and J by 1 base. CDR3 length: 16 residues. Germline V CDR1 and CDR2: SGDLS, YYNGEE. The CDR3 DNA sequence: TGTGCCAGCAGCGTATCCGGGGCGGGGGGCCAAGAGACCCAGTACTTC. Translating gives CASSVSGAGGQETQYF.

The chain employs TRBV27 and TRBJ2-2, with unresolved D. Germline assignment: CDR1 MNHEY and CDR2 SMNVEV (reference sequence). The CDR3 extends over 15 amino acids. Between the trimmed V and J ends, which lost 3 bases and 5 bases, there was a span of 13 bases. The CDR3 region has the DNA TGTGCCAGCAGTTTTAACGGTGGTGGAACCGGGGAGCTGTTTTTT. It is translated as CASSFNGGGTGELFF.

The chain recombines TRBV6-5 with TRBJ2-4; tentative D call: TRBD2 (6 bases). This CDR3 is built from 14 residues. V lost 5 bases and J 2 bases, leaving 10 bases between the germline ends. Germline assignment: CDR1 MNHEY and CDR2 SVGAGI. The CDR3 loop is CASSLGGTKNIQYF. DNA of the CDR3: TGTGCCAGCAGTCTCGGGGGAACCAAAAACATTCAGTACTTC.

The CDR3 DNA sequence: TGTGCCAGCAGCGTTCGACAGGGGAGTATGACTGAAGCTTTCTTT. Its protein is CASSVRQGSMTEAFF. The chain is built from TRBV7-2 and TRBJ1-1, with TRBD1 matching over 8 bases. J lost 5 bases, V lost 5 bases, and 10 bases had no gene match. From germline, CDR1 is SGHTA and CDR2 FQGNSA. CDR3 size: 15 residues.

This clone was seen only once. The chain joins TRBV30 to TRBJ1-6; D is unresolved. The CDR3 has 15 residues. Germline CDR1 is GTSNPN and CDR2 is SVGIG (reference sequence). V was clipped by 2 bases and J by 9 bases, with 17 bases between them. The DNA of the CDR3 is TGTGCCTGGAGTATGTGGTTGGGTGTGGGTTCACCCCTCCACTTT. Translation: CAWSMWLGVGSPLHF. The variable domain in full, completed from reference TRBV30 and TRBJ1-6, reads SQTIHQWPATLVQPVGSPLSLECTVEGTSNPNLYWYRQAAGRGLQLLFYSVGIGQISSEVPQNLSASRPQDRQFILSSKKLLLSDSGFYLCAWSMWLGVGSPLHFGNGTRLTVT.

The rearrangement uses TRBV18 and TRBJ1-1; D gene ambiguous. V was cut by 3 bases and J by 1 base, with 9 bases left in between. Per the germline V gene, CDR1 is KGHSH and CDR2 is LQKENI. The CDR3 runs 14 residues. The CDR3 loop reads CASSPKQQNTEAFF. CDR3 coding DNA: TGTGCCAGCTCACCGAAGCAGCAGAACACTGAAGCTTTCTTT. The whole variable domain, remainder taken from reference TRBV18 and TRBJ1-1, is NAGVMQNPRHLVRRRGQEARLRCSPMKGHSHVYWYRQLPEEGLKFMVYLQKENIIDESGMPKERFSAEFPKEGPSILRIQQVVRGDSAAYFCASSPKQQNTEAFFGQGTRLTVV.

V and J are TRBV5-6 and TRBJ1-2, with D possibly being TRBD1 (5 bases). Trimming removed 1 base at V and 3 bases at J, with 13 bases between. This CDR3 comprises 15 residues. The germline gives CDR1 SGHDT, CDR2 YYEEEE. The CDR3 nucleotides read TGTGCCAGCAGCTTGAGGCTAAGGGGTGACTATGGCTACACCTTC. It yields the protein CASSLRLRGDYGYTF.

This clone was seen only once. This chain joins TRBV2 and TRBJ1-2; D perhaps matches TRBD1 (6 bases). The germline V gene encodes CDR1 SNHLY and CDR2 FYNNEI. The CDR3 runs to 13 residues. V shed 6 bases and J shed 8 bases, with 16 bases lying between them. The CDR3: CASSPGASEGYTF. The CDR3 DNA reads TGTGCCAGCAGCCCAGGGGCCTCGGAAGGCTACACCTTC.

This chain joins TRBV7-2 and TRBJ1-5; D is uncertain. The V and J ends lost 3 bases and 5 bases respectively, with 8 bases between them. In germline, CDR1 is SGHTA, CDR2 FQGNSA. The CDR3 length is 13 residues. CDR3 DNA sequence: TGTGCCAGCAGCTTCGAACCAGATCAGCCCCAGCATTTT. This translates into CASSFEPDQPQHF.

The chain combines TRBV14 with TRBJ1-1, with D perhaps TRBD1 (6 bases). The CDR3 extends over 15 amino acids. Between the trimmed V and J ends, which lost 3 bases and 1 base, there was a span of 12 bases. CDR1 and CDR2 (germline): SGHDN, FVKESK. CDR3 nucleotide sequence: TGTGCCAGCAGCCACAGGGCGGGGGCGAACACTGAAGCTTTCTTT. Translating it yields CASSHRAGANTEAFF.

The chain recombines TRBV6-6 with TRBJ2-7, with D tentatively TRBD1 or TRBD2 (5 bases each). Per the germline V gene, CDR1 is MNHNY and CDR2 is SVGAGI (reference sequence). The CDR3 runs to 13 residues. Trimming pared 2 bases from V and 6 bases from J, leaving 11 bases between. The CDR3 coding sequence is TGTGCCAGCAGTTACGAGGGGCTAGCCGAGCAGTACGTC. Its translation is CASSYEGLAEQYV.

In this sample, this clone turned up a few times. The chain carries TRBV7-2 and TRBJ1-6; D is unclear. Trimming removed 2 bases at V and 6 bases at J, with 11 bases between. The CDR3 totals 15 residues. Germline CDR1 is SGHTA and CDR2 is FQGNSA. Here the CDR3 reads CASSLSAGTNSPLHF. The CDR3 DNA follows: TGTGCCAGCAGCTTATCGGCAGGAACTAATTCACCCCTCCACTTT.

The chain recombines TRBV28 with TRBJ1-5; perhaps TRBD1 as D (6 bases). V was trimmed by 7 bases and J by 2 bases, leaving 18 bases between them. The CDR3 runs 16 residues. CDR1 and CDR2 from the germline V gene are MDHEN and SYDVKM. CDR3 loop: CASKIRGVGGNQPQHF. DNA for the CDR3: TGTGCCAGCAAGATAAGGGGGGTTGGGGGCAATCAGCCCCAGCATTTT.

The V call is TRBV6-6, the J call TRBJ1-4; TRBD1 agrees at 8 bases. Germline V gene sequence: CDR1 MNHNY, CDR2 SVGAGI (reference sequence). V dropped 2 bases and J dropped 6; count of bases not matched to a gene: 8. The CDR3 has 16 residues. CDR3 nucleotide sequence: TGTGCCAGCAGTTACGATTTGGACAGGGCCGATGAAAAACTGTTTTTT. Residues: CASSYDLDRADEKLFF.

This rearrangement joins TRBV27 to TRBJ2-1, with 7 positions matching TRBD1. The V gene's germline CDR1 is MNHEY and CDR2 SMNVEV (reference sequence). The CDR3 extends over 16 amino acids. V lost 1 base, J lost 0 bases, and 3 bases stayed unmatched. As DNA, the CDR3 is TGTGCCAGCAGTTTATTGGGACAGAGCTCCTACAATGAGCAGTTCTTC. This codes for CASSLLGQSSYNEQFF.

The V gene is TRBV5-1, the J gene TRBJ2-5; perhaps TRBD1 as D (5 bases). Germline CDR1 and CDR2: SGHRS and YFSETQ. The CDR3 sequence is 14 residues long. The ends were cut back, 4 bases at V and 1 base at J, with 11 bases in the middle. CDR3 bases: TGCGCCAGCAGCAAAACAGGTACCCAAGAGACCCAGTACTTC. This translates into CASSKTGTQETQYF.

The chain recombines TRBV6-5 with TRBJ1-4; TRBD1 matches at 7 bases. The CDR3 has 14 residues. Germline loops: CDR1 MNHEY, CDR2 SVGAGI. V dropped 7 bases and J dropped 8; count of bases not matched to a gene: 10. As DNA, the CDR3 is TGTGCCAGCATGACGGGACAGACCCCCGAAAAACTGTTTTTT. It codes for CASMTGQTPEKLFF.